This T cell receptor beta chain was identified in a study of CD8 T cells in ankylosing spondylitis. TCRdb re-analysed the 5' RACE reads in MiXCR, keeping a single row per CDR3 protein. The table includes 84,000 or so distinct CDR3 sequences, around 27% detected once. The CDR3 covers 13 residues. CDR1 DFQATT and CDR2 SNEGSKA come from the germline V gene (reference sequence). V was cut by 5 bases and J by 6 bases, with 14 bases left in between. This clonotype was detected ten times or more. The V gene is TRBV20-1, the J gene TRBJ1-5; tentatively, D is TRBD1 (6 bases). This sequence originates from a male donor with ankylosing spondylitis or in good health (not recorded which). Sequencing was performed on blood, either unsorted or a sorted T cell fraction (not recorded which). This CDR3 reads CSAYKGVAQPQHF. CDR3 DNA: TGCAGTGCTTACAAGGGGGTGGCTCAGCCCCAGCATTTT.